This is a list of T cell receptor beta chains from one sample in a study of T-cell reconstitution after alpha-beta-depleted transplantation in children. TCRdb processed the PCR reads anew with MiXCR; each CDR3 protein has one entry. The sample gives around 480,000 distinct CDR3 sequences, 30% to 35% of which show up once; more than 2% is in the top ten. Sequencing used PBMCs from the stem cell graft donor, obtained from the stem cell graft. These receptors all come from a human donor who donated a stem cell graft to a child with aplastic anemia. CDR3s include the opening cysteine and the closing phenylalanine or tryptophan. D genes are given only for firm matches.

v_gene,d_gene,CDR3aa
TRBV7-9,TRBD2,CASSALAGNEQFF
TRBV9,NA,CASSENTGELFF
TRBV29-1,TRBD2,CSVEGSLAGPKETQYF
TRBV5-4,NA,CASSLEGSASTDTQYF
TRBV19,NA,CASSSGDFWKETQYF
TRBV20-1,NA,CSAASASYEQYF
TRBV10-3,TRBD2,CAIKIRTSGRDTQYF
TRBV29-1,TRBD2,CSVGLAGGLFF
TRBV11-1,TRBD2,CASSAPGQASGRAGEQFF
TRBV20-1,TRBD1,CSARHPPGQLANTGELFF
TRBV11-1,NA,CASSPRRARGANTGELFF
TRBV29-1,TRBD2,CSVEDGGSPQETQYF
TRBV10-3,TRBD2,CAISAGGSSHEQYF
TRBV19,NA,CASSEVGLGVFQYGYTF
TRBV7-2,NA,CASSSFEGETQYF
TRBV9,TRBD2,CASSVPSGGTQFF
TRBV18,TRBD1,CASSPGTESYNEQFF
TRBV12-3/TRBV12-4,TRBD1,CASSSRQGWYSNQPQHF
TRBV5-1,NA,CASSWRGTPDNEQFF
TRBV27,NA,CASRPSGRKDYGYTF
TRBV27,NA,CASSLLSGQPFMNTEAFF
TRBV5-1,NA,CASSPLGGGSTGELFF
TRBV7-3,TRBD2,CASSSQLAGGGNEQFF
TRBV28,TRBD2,CASSFLAGGPNNEQFF
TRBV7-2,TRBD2,CASGPWAGGAYEQYF
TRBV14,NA,CASSRRPGRRENRWDEQFF
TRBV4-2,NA,CASSHWGPTDTQYF
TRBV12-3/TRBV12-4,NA,CASSFSGGASNQPQHF
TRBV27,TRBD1,CATHRGQHTEAFF
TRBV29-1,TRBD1,CSVHGQESHYGYTF
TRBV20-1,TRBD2,CSASLPRAREGLYATYEQYF
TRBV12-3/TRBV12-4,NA,CASSGGRTEAFF
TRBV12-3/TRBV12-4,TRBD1,CASSLTGEGARRAYEQYF
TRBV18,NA,CASSPILKGLNTEAFF
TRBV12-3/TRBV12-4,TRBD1,CASTQQGAGNQPQHF
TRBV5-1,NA,CASSLAANTGELFF
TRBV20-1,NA,CSQWSGNTEAFF
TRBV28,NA,CASSLIPWVAMDEQFF
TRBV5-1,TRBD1,CASSLAEGASYNEQFF
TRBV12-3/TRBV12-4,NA,CASSFRGRGNQPQHF
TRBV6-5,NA,CASSYLDKGSTEAFF
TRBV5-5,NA,CASSLAIGDSNQPQHF
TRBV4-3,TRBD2,CASSHNSGRTSYNEQFF